This TCR beta chain comes out of a study of memory CD4+ T cells and cytomegalovirus serostatus (dated 2019 in TCRdb). In the study overall: The cohort included approximately 35 healthy adults from Belgium, of whom 9 were CMV seropositive and roughly 25 were CMV seronegative. To replicate a published TCR-based CMV serostatus classifier, the researchers sequenced the CD4+ memory TCRbeta repertoires of a Belgian cohort whose cytomegalovirus serostatus was known. Findings and caveats that apply to the study as a whole: Only CD4+CD45RO+ memory cells were sequenced, in contrast to the original study, which included naive and memory CD4+ and CD8+ populations. The results were interpreted as suggesting that the CMV-associated TCR signature is largely present in the CD4+ memory repertoire. Of 150 to 200 previously reported CMV-associated TCRbeta sequences, 67 appeared in the CD4+ memory repertoires, each in one to five individuals. For CMV serostatus prediction, a median bootstrapped AUC of about 0.96 was reached with the original framework, and a median bootstrapped AUC of about 0.89 was reached with a US-trained random forest. On the Belgian cohort, the classifier based on the original framework reached a median bootstrapped AUC of roughly 0.96, with a 95% CI of 0.76-1.00.

A remark on this clone: The target of this receptor is not known. No quality values exist for individual bases; no much larger clone is one base distant.

Single viable CD3+CD4+CD8-CD45RO+ cells were sorted as memory CD4+ T cells on a FACSAria II. CMV serostatus was determined with a Roche Elecsys assay detecting serum IgG against CMV pp150, pp28, p38 and p52. After the samples were thawed, total CD4+ T cells were enriched through positive selection using CD4 magnetic microbeads. The samples came from a different study that was designed specifically to examine the CD4+ T cell memory repertoire. Peripheral blood mononuclear cells were isolated and cryopreserved following standard operating procedures; serum was stored at -80 °C. The staining relied on CD3-PerCP (BW264/56), CD4-APC (RPA-T4), CD45RO-PE (UCHT1) and CD8-Pacific Orange (3B5) antibodies, and Sytox blue was used to exclude non-viable cells. The Quick-DNA Microprep Kit was used to extract genomic DNA from the sorted cells. TCRbeta DNA was amplified with the immunoSEQ hsTCRbeta kit following the manufacturer's protocol. An Illumina MiSeq instrument was used to sequence the TCRbeta libraries. In the source study's methods: After out-of-frame sequences were removed, 2,204,828 distinct TCRbeta sequences remained, averaging about 66,813 per individual. Each individual was scored according to the count of 150 to 200 previously reported CMV-associated TCRbeta sequences and the total productive distinct TCRbeta count. A beta-binomial model was reimplemented in Python, and random forests from scikit-learn, run with default parameters, were trained on data from the US cohort. On the Belgian cohort, classifier performance was reported as the median AUC, along with percentile confidence intervals, across 10,000 bootstrap iterations. TCRdb re-hosts the immuneACCESS table, in-frame sequences only. Its copies lack some clones; in the studies checked, an unresolved V gene accounts for under half of them, and the cause for the rest is not known. The V and J calls and clone size were taken over from that table, and D and trimming were inferred from the DNA. This sample lists about 67,000 clones; about 75% were detected once. The top ten constitute roughly 4.4% of the sample.

Inclusive of the bounding cysteine and phenylalanine, the CDR3 is 14 residues long. Only the CDR3 region is kept as DNA, spanning 42 bases read in frame from base 1. V was cut back by 0 bases and J by 4 bases, leaving a gap of 9 bases between them. CDR1 and CDR2 are read off the germline V gene as MNHNS and SASEGT. The sequence was obtained from an adult in good health and CMV-seropositive. Recombination joined TRBV6-1 with TRBJ1-1; the D gene is perhaps TRBD1, on 5 matching bases. Sequenced: memory CD4+ T cells from blood. The DNA sequence follows: TGTGCCAGCAGTGAAGCCCTCAGGGTCACTGAAGCTTTCTTT. The translation is CASSEALRVTEAFF.